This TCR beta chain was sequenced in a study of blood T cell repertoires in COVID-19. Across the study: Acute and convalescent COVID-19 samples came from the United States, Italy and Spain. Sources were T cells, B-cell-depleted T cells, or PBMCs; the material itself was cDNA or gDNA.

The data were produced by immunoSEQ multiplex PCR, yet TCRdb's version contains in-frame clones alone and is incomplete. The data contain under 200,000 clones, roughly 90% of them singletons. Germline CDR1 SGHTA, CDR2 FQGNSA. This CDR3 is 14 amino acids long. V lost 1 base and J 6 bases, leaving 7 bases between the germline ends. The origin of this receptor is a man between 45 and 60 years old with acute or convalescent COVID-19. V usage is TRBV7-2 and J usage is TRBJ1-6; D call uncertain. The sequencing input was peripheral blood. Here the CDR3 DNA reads TGTGCCAGCAGCTTAGGTGCGGGTAATTCACCCCTCCACTTT. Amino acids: CASSLGAGNSPLHF.